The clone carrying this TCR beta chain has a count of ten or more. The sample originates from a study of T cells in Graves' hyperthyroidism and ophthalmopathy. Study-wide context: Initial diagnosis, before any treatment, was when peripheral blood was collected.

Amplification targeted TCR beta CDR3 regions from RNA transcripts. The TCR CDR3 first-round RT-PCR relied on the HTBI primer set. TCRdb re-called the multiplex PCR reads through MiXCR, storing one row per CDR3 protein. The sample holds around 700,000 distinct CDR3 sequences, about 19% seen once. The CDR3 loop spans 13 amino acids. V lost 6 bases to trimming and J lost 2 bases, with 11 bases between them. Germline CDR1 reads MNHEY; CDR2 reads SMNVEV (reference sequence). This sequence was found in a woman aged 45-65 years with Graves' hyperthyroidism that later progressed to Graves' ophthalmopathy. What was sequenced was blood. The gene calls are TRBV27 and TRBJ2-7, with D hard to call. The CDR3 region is CASRPDGPYEQYF. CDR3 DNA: TGTGCCAGCAGGCCGGACGGACCCTACGAGCAGTACTTC.